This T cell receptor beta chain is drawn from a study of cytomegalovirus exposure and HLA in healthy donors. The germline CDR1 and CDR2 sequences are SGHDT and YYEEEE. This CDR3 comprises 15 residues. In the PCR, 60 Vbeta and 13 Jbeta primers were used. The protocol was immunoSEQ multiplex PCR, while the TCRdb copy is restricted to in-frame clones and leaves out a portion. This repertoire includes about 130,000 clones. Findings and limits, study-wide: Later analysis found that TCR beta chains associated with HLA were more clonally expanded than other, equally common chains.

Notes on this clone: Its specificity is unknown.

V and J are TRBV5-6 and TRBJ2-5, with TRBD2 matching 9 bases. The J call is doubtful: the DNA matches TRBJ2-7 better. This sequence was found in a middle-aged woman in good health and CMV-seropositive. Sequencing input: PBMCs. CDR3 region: CASSLEGLAYYEQYF. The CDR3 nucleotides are TGTGCCAGCAGCTTGGAGGGACTAGCTTACTACGAGCAGTACTTC.